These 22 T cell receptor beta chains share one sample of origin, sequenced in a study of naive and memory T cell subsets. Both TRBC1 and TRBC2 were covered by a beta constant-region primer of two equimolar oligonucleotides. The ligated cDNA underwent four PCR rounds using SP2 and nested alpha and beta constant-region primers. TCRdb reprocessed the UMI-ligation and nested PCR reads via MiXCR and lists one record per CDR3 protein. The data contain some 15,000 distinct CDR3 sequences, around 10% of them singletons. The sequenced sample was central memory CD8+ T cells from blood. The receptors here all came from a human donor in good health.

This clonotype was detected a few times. CDR3 in DNA: TGTGCCAGCAGCTTAGGGCAGGGGGCCTACAATGAGCAGTTCTTC. This gives the protein CASSLGQGAYNEQFF. The chain links TRBV7-3 to TRBJ2-1; 7 bases line up with TRBD1. The germline gives CDR1 SGHTA, CDR2 FQGTGA. The CDR3 has 15 residues. J gave up 2 bases and V 2 bases, and 3 bases lay outside the gene matches.

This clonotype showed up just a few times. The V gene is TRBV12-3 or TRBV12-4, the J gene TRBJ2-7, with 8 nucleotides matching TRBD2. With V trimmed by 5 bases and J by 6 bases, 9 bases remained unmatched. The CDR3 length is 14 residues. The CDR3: CASSPGGGWIEQYF. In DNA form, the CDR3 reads TGTGCCAGCAGTCCGGGAGGGGGTTGGATCGAGCAGTACTTC.

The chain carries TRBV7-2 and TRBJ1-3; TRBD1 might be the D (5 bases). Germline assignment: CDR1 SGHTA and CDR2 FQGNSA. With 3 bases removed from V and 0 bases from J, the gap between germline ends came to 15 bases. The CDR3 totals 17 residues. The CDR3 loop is CASSFPRDGSSGNTIYF. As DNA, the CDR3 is TGTGCCAGCAGCTTTCCACGGGACGGGAGCTCTGGAAACACCATATATTTT.

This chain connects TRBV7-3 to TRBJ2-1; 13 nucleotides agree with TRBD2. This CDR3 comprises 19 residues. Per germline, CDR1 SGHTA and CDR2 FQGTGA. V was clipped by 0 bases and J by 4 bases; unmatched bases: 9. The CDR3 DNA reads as TGTGCCAGCAGCTTAACACTAGCGGGGGGGCCGTTTACGTACAATGAGCAGTTCTTC. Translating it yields CASSLTLAGGPFTYNEQFF.

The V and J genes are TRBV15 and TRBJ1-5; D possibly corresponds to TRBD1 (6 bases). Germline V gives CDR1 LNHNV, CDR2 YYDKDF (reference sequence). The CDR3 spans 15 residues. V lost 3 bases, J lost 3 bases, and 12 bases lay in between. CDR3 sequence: CATSSPGEDNQPQHF. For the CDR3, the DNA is TGTGCCACCAGCAGCCCAGGGGAGGACAATCAGCCCCAGCATTTT.

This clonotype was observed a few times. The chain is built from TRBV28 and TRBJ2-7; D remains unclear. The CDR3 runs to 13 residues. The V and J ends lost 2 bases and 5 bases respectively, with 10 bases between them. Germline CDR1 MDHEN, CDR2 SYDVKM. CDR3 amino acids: CASSLGARNEQYF. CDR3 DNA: TGTGCCAGCAGTTTAGGTGCCCGGAACGAGCAGTACTTC.

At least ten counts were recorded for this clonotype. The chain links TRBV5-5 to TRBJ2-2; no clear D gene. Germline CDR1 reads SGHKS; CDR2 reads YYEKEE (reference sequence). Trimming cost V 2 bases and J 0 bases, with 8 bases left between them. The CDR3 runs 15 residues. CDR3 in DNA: TGTGCCAGCAGCTTCACCCCCGCGAACACCGGGGAGCTGTTTTTT. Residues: CASSFTPANTGELFF.

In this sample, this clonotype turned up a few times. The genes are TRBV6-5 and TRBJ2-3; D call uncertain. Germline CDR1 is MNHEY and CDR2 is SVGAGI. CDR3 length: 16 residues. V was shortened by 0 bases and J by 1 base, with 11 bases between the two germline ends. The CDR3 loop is CASSYSYGRRTDTQYF. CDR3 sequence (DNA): TGTGCCAGCAGTTACTCGTACGGCAGGCGCACAGATACGCAGTATTTT.

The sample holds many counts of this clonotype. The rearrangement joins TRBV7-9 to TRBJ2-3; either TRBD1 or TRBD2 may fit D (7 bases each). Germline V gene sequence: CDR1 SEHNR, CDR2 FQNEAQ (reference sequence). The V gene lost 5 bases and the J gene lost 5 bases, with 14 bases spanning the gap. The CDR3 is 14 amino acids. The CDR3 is CASSEGRGGDTQYF. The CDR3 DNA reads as TGTGCCAGCAGCGAGGGCAGGGGGGGAGATACGCAGTATTTT.

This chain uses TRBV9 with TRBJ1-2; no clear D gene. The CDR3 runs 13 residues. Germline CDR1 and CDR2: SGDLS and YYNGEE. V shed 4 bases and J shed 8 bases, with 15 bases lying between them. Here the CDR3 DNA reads TGTGCCAGCAGCCCCGAGGCATCCGAGGGCTACACCTTC. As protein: CASSPEASEGYTF.

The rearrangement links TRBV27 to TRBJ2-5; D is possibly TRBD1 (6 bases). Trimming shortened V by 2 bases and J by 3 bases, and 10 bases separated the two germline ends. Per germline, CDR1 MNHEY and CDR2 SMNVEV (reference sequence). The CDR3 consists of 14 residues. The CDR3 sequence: CASSLAGDEETQYF. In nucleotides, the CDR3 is TGTGCCAGCAGTTTAGCAGGGGATGAAGAGACCCAGTACTTC.

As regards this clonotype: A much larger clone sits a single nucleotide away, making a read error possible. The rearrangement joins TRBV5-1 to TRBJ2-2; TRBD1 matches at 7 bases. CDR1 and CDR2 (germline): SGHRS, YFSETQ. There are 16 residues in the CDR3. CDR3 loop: CASSVGTDEPPGELSF. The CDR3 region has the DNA TGCGCCAGCAGCGTAGGGACAGATGAACCTCCCGGGGAGCTGTCTTTT.

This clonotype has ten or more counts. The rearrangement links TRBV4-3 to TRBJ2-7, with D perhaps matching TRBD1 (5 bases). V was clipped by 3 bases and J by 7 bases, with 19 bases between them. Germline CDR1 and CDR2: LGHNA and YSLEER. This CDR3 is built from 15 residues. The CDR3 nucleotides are TGCGCCAGCAGCCATTACCGTGGACAAATGGGGGAGCAGTACTTC. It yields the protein CASSHYRGQMGEQYF.

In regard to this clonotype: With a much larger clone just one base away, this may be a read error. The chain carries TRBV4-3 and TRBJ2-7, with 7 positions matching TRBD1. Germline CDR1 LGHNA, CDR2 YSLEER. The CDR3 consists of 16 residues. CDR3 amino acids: CARSQDFGDRSYEQYF. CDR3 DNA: TGCGCCAGGAGCCAAGATTTCGGGGACAGATCCTACGAGCAGTACTTC.

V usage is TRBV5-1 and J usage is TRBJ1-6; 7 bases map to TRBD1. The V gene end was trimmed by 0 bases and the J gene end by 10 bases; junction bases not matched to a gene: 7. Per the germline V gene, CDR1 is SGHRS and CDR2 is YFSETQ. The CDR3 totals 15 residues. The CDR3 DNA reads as TGCGCCAGCAGCTTGGACAGACAGGGTGGGTCACCCCTCCACTTT. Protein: CASSLDRQGGSPLHF.

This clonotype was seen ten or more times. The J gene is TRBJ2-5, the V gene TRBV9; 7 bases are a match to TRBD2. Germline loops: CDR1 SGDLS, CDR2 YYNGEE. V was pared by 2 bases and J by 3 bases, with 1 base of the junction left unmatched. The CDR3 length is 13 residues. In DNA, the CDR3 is TGTGCCAGCAGCGTCACTAGCGAAGAGACCCAGTACTTC. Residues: CASSVTSEETQYF.

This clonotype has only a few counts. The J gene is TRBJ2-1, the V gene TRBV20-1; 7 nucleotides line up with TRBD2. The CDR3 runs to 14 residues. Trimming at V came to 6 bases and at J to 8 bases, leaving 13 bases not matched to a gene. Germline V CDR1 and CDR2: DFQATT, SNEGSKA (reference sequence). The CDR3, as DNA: TGCAGTGCACCCCTTGCGGGAGAGAGCTATGAGCAGTTCTTC. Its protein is CSAPLAGESYEQFF.

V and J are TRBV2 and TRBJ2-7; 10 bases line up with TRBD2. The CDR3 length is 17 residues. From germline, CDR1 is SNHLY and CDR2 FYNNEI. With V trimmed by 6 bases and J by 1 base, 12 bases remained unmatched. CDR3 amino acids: CASRTITSGVSSYEQYF. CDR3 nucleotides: TGTGCCAGCAGGACCATTACTAGCGGGGTTTCATCCTACGAGCAGTACTTC. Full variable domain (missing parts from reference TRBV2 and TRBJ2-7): EPEVTQTPSHQVTQMGQEVILRCVPISNHLYFYWYRQILGQKVEFLVSFYNNEISEKSEIFDDQFSVERPDGSNFTLKIRSTKLEDSAMYFCASRTITSGVSSYEQYFGPGTRLTVT.

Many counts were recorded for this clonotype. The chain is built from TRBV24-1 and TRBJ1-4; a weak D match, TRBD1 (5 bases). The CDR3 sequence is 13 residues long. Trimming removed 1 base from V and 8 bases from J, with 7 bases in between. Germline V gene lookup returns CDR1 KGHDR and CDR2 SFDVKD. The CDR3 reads CATSDFTGEKLFF. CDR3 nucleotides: TGTGCCACCAGTGATTTTACAGGAGAAAAACTGTTTTTT.

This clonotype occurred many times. CDR3: CSVASPTDTQYF. The CDR3, as DNA: TGCAGTGTAGCTTCCCCCACAGATACGCAGTATTTT. The rearrangement joins TRBV20-1 to TRBJ2-3; D ambiguous. Germline V gene lookup returns CDR1 DFQATT and CDR2 SNEGSKA (reference sequence). This CDR3 region has 12 residues. V lost 7 bases and J lost 2, with 10 bases in between.

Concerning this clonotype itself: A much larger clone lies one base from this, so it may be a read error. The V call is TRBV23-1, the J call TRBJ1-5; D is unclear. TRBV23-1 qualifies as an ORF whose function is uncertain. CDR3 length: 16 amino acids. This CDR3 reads CASSKSWRARDQPQHF. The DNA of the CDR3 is TGCGCCAGCAGTAAATCTTGGAGGGCACGGGATCAGCCCCAGCATTTT.

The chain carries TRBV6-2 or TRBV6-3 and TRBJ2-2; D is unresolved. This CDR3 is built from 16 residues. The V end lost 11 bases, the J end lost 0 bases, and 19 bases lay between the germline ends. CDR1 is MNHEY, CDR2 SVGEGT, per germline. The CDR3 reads CAAKKPLDSNTGELFF. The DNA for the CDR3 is TGTGCCGCCAAAAAGCCCCTAGATTCGAACACCGGGGAGCTGTTTTTT.